The next 15 T cell receptor beta chains were all read from a single sample in a study of shared clonotypes between healthy human individuals. Assay used: immunoSEQ multiplex PCR; TCRdb lists only in-frame clones, some missing. This table holds about 2.4 million clones, 93% found once. Sequenced sample: naive CD4+ T cells from PBMCs. Documented subset: CD45RA+ positively selected. The receptors shown here come from a man between 18 and 29 years old in good health. Some clones in this sample may be carry-over from other donors' samples.

The CDR3 region has the DNA TGTGCCAGCAGCGTCAGCGGGAGCACAGATACGCAGTATTTT. Protein: CASSVSGSTDTQYF. The V call is TRBV7-2, the J call TRBJ2-3; D may be TRBD2 (6 bases). CDR3 size: 14 residues. Trimming stripped 5 bases from V and 0 bases from J, with 9 bases between. Germline CDR1 is SGHTA and CDR2 is FQGNSA.

For this clone: The same CDR3 arises from other DNA sequences in this sample as well. The chain employs TRBV7-3 and TRBJ2-1; 9 nucleotides agree with TRBD2. V lost 3 bases to trimming and J lost 8 bases; unmatched junction nucleotides: 5. This CDR3 has 14 residues. Germline-derived CDR1 and CDR2 are SGHTA and FQGTGA. The CDR3 is CASSLGLARDEQFF. DNA of the CDR3: TGTGCCAGCAGCTTGGGACTAGCCCGCGATGAGCAGTTCTTC.

The chain combines TRBV9 with TRBJ2-5, with 9 bases that match TRBD2. The germline CDR1 and CDR2 sequences are SGDLS and YYNGEE. The CDR3 is 15 amino acids. The trim removed 4 bases at V and 5 bases at J, leaving 9 bases unmatched. The DNA of the CDR3 is TGTGCCAGCAGCAGAGCTAGCGGGGTGGGGGAGACCCAGTACTTC. It codes for CASSRASGVGETQYF.

As to this clone: The sample holds other DNA sequences that translate to the same CDR3. The chain employs TRBV18 and TRBJ1-1, with D uncertain. Germline assignment: CDR1 KGHSH and CDR2 LQKENI. This CDR3 is built from 13 residues. The germline V and J ends were trimmed by 2 bases and 3 bases, with 7 bases remaining between them. The CDR3 reads CASSPSLDTEAFF. CDR3 in DNA: TGTGCCAGCTCACCATCCTTAGACACTGAAGCTTTCTTT.

The chain combines TRBV20-1 with TRBJ2-1; tentatively, D is TRBD1 or TRBD2 (5 bases each). V was clipped by 6 bases and J by 10 bases, with 13 bases between them. CDR3 length: 11 residues. Germline CDR1 and CDR2: DFQATT and SNEGSKA (reference sequence). The CDR3 sequence: CSATGTKEQFF. As DNA, the CDR3 is TGCAGTGCCACTGGGACCAAGGAGCAGTTCTTC.

The chain joins TRBV6-1 to TRBJ1-5; D is uncertain. CDR3 length: 14 residues. Trimming removed 5 bases at V and 4 bases at J, with 12 bases between. The germline CDR1 and CDR2 sequences are MNHNS and SASEGT. The CDR3 coding sequence is TGTGCCAGCAGTTTACCCCAAGGGAATCAGCCCCAGCATTTT. This gives the protein CASSLPQGNQPQHF.

A word on this clone: Distinct nucleotide sequences in the sample also encode this CDR3. The chain recombines TRBV20-1 with TRBJ2-1; D is undetermined. The germline V gene has CDR1 DFQATT and CDR2 SNEGSKA (reference sequence). V was trimmed by 3 bases and J by 6 bases, leaving 3 bases between them. This CDR3 has 10 amino acids. The CDR3 loop is CSASFNEQFF. DNA for the CDR3: TGCAGTGCTAGTTTCAATGAGCAGTTCTTC.

This chain links TRBV7-9 with TRBJ2-1; possibly TRBD2 for D (5 bases). The CDR3 is 15 amino acids. With 5 bases removed from V and 7 bases from J, the gap between germline ends came to 18 bases. CDR1 and CDR2 from the germline V gene are SEHNR and FQNEAQ (reference sequence). In DNA form, the CDR3 reads TGTGCCAGCAGCCTATCTCAGCAGTCGGGGAATGAGCAGTTCTTC. This sequence encodes CASSLSQQSGNEQFF.

Turning to this clone: It is unclear where the CDR3 begins or ends on the DNA, so no DNA is shown, and the CDR3 is as TCRdb lists it. The genes are TRBV5-6 and TRBJ1-1. CDR1 and CDR2 from the germline V gene are SGHDT and YYEEEE. The CDR3 is 15 residues long, counting both termini. CDR3 protein: CASSSSRDGNTEAFF.

The V call is TRBV5-6, the J call TRBJ2-7, with 7 positions matching TRBD1. Germline-derived CDR1 and CDR2 are SGHDT and YYEEEE. With 3 bases clipped from V and 2 bases from J, the junction kept 5 bases outside the gene matches. The length of the CDR3 is 14 residues. The CDR3 loop reads CASSSLTGPYEQYF. Here the CDR3 DNA reads TGTGCCAGCAGCTCTCTGACAGGGCCCTACGAGCAGTACTTC.

This chain uses TRBV4-1 with TRBJ2-2; no reliable D call. The CDR3 sequence is 13 residues long. The ends were cut back, 1 base at V and 6 bases at J, with 6 bases in the middle. Germline V lookup: CDR1 MGHRA, CDR2 YSYEKL. CDR3: CASSQGGPGELFF. The CDR3 DNA follows: TGCGCCAGCAGCCAAGGAGGACCCGGGGAGCTGTTTTTT.

This clone was detected only once. The chain is built from TRBV7-2 and TRBJ2-1, with TRBD1 identical over 10 bases. This CDR3 is 15 amino acids long. The germline CDR1 and CDR2 sequences are SGHTA and FQGNSA. V dropped 5 bases and J dropped 2; count of bases not matched to a gene: 3. The chain's CDR3 is CASSETGGTYNEQFF. DNA for the CDR3: TGTGCCAGCAGCGAGACAGGGGGCACCTACAATGAGCAGTTCTTC.

The J gene is TRBJ1-1, the V gene TRBV27; D unclear. The CDR3 runs to 11 residues. Trimming removed 6 bases at V and 10 bases at J, with 12 bases between. Germline-derived CDR1 and CDR2 are MNHEY and SMNVEV (reference sequence). The CDR3 DNA sequence: TGTGCCAGCAGCCCGCTTGATGGAGCTTTCTTT. It encodes CASSPLDGAFF.

The chain is built from TRBV7-9 and TRBJ2-3; D call uncertain. Trimming cost V 5 bases and J 3 bases, with 9 bases left between them. The CDR3 spans 13 residues. Per the germline V gene, CDR1 is SEHNR and CDR2 is FQNEAQ (reference sequence). The CDR3 loop reads CASSPRATDTQYF. The CDR3 bases are TGTGCCAGCAGCCCCCGGGCGACAGATACGCAGTATTTT.

About this clone itself: Other DNA sequences from this sample encode an identical CDR3 as well. V and J are TRBV30 and TRBJ2-1; D unresolved. Germline lookup yields CDR1 GTSNPN and CDR2 SVGIG (reference sequence). V gave up 3 bases and J gave up 3 bases, with 3 bases separating them. The CDR3 is 11 amino acids. CDR3 residues: CAWSGYNEQFF. The CDR3 nucleotides are TGTGCCTGGAGCGGCTACAATGAGCAGTTCTTC.